This T cell receptor beta chain was obtained from a study of T-cell memory formation after mild COVID-19. About the study: TCR clusters were mostly donor specific.

In regard to this clonotype: Its antigen is unknown.

Constant-segment-primed 5'RACE gave TCR alpha and TCR beta cDNA libraries with sample barcodes and UMIs. Via MiXCR, TCRdb re-called the 5' RACE reads, giving one row per CDR3 protein. The sample records fewer than 300,000 distinct CDR3 sequences, roughly 17% being singletons. Study-wide results and limits: Most CD4+ clones that shrank were in CM and EM, while CD8+ ones turned up in EMRA. Later expanders leaned CD4+, whereas clones that contracted between day 15 and 85 were balanced CD4/CD8.

The CDR3 has 13 amino acids. V trimming: 8 bases; J trimming: 8 bases; junction bases outside the gene matches: 9. Germline V gene lookup returns CDR1 MNHEY and CDR2 SVGEGT. The chain combines TRBV6-2 or TRBV6-3 with TRBJ2-3; 8 bases align to TRBD1. Sequenced material: PBMCs or a T cell subset sorted from them (not recorded which). The TCR comes from a man between 18 and 29 years old who had mild COVID-19 (a few samples of this study predate the infection). Cell type and time point are not known. CDR3 residues: CASSDRGFRTQYF. The CDR3 region has the DNA TGTGCCAGCTCCGACAGGGGATTTCGTACGCAGTATTTT.